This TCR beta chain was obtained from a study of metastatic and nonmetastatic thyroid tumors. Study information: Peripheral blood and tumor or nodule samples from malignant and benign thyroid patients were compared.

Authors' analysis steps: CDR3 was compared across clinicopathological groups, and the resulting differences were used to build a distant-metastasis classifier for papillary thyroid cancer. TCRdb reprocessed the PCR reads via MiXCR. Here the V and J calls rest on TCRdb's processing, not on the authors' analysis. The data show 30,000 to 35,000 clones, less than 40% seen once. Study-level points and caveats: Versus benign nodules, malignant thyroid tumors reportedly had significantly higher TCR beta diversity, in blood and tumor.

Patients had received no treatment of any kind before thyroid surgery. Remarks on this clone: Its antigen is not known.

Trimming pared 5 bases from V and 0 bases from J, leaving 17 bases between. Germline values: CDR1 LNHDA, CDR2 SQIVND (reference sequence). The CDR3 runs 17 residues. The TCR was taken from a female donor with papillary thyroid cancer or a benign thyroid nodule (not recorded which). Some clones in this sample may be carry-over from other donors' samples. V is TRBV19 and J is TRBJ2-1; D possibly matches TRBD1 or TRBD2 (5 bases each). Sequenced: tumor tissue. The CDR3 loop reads CASSQYGTGSSYNEQFF. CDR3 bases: TGTGCCAGTAGTCAGTATGGGACGGGATCCTCCTACAATGAGCAGTTCTTC.